One and the same sample provided the 31 T cell receptor beta chains below, sequenced in a study of metastatic and nonmetastatic thyroid tumors. TCRdb reanalyzed the PCR reads via MiXCR. The sample has about 92,000 clones, more than 13% seen once. Until they underwent thyroid surgery, no patient had received any treatment. Sequencing used blood. Source of these receptors: a female donor with papillary thyroid cancer or a benign thyroid nodule (not recorded which). Some clones in this sample may be carry-over from other donors' samples.

There are many counts of this clone. V usage is TRBV6-1 and J usage is TRBJ1-1; 7 bases map to TRBD1. Germline CDR1 and CDR2: MNHNS and SASEGT. CDR3 length: 13 residues. J was trimmed by 3 bases and V by 5 bases; bases with no gene match: 3. CDR3 nucleotides: TGTGCCAGCAGTAGAACAGGGGACACTGAAGCTTTCTTT. Translation gives CASSRTGDTEAFF.

This clone was counted ten times or more. In nucleotides, the CDR3 is TGTGCCAGCAGCGTAACAGGGGTAGGGCAGCCCCAGCATTTT. Its protein product is CASSVTGVGQPQHF. The chain joins TRBV2 to TRBJ1-5; 7 positions match TRBD1. Trimming cost V 6 bases and J 7 bases; bases outside gene matches: 9. Germline V gene sequence: CDR1 SNHLY, CDR2 FYNNEI. The CDR3 loop spans 14 amino acids.

This clone was found many times. The chain has TRBV9 and TRBJ2-3, with TRBD1 matching over 9 bases. The germline V gene encodes CDR1 SGDLS and CDR2 YYNGEE. Losses at the gene ends were 3 bases for V and 7 bases for J; bases not matched to a gene: 21. CDR3 size: 19 residues. The CDR3 DNA reads TGTGCCAGCAGCGGAGGGACAGGGAACCCCCACTCCCCCACCTATACGCAGTATTTT. Protein product: CASSGGTGNPHSPTYTQYF.

At least ten counts were recorded for this clone. The chain joins TRBV6-6 to TRBJ2-1, with D tentatively TRBD1 or TRBD2 (7 bases each). V lost 4 bases to trimming and J lost 5 bases, with 24 bases between them. The CDR3 runs 18 residues. CDR1 is MNHNY, CDR2 SVGAGI, per germline (reference sequence). CDR3 amino acids: CASSSPTGRGPLHNEQFF. CDR3 bases: TGTGCCAGCAGTTCCCCGACAGGGCGGGGGCCCCTACACAATGAGCAGTTCTTC.

The CDR3: CASSVVGTSGVNTGELFF. The CDR3 coding sequence is TGTGCCAGCAGCGTTGTAGGGACTAGCGGGGTGAACACCGGGGAGCTGTTTTTT. The genes are TRBV5-6 and TRBJ2-2; 13 nucleotides line up with TRBD2. Per the germline V gene, CDR1 is SGHDT and CDR2 is YYEEEE. The V and J ends lost 4 bases and 1 base, in that order; junction bases with no gene match: 7. This CDR3 contains 18 residues. Variable domain in full (rest from reference TRBV5-6 and TRBJ2-2): DAGVTQSPTHLIKTRGQQVTLRCSPKSGHDTVSWYQQALGQGPQFIFQYYEEEERQRGNFPDRFSGHQFPNYSSELNVNALLLGDSALYLCASSVVGTSGVNTGELFFGEGSRLTVL.

This clone showed up many times. The V and J genes are TRBV11-2 and TRBJ1-5; 7 nucleotides match TRBD1. From germline, CDR1 is SGHAT and CDR2 FQNNGV. The CDR3 consists of 15 residues. V lost 0 bases, J lost 8 bases, and 7 bases stayed unmatched. CDR3: CASSLDSTGTEPQHF. The CDR3 DNA sequence: TGTGCCAGCAGCTTAGATTCGACAGGGACGGAGCCCCAGCATTTT.

On this clone itself: Possible read error: a much larger clone is one base away. The sample carries other DNA sequences with the same CDR3. The chain is built from TRBV3-1 and TRBJ1-5; unclear D gene. The CDR3 has 13 residues. Germline loops: CDR1 LGHDT, CDR2 YNNKEL (reference sequence). CDR3 bases: TGTGCCAGCAGCCAAGATCCGGGCAGGCTCCAGCATTTC. This gives the protein CASSQDPGRLQHF.

There are a few counts of this clone. This may be a read error, as it is one base from a much larger clone. The rearrangement uses TRBV5-1 and TRBJ1-4; tentatively, D is TRBD1 (5 bases). CDR3 length: 15 residues. The ends were cut back, 2 bases at V and 8 bases at J, with 16 bases in the middle. Germline CDR1 SGHRS, CDR2 YFSETQ. The CDR3 DNA reads as TGCGCCAGCAGCTTTGGGGGTAGGGGCAGCGAAAAACTGTTTTTT. Translation gives CASSFGGRGSEKLFF.

This clone has at least ten counts. V gene TRBV14 combines with J gene TRBJ1-3; D is unresolved. Germline V gene data show CDR1 as SGHDN and CDR2 as FVKESK. The CDR3 is 15 amino acids. V dropped 2 bases and J dropped 0 bases, with 8 bases sitting between them. The CDR3 spells CASSQREFSGNTIYF. DNA of the CDR3: TGTGCCAGCAGCCAACGCGAGTTCTCTGGAAACACCATATATTTT.

This clone was picked up one time. The J gene is TRBJ2-7, the V gene TRBV20-1; D gene uncertain. With 0 bases removed from V and 1 base from J, the gap between germline ends came to 7 bases. Germline V CDR1 and CDR2: DFQATT, SNEGSKA (reference sequence). This CDR3 is 13 amino acids long. The CDR3 DNA reads TGCAGTGCTAGAGACAGGTATTCCTACGAGCAGTACTTC. It specifies CSARDRYSYEQYF.

The sample holds a few counts of this clone. The chain is built from TRBV11-2 and TRBJ2-7; a possible D gene is TRBD2 (7 bases). With 2 bases removed from V and 0 bases from J, the gap between germline ends came to 14 bases. This CDR3 is built from 16 residues. Per germline, CDR1 SGHAT and CDR2 FQNNGV. The CDR3 nucleotides read TGTGCCAGCAGCTTAAACCCCGGGGGGCTCTCCTACGAGCAGTACTTC. Its translation is CASSLNPGGLSYEQYF.

The sample holds a few counts of this clone. The V gene is TRBV2, the J gene TRBJ2-3; no definite D call. V was shortened by 2 bases and J by 0 bases, with 9 bases between the two germline ends. The CDR3 sequence is 15 residues long. From germline, CDR1 is SNHLY and CDR2 FYNNEI. In DNA form, the CDR3 reads TGTGCCAGCAGTGAATCGGGCAGTAGCACAGATACGCAGTATTTT. Amino acids: CASSESGSSTDTQYF.

This clone was observed a few times. A much larger clone differs by one base, so this may be a read error. This chain links TRBV20-1 with TRBJ1-2, with 8 bases matching TRBD1. The CDR3 is 13 residues long. V shed 4 bases, J shed 7 bases, and the junction held 8 bases outside the gene matches. The germline gives CDR1 DFQATT, CDR2 SNEGSKA (reference sequence). This CDR3 is CSATGGASSGYTF. In DNA form, the CDR3 reads TGCAGTGCTACAGGGGGCGCTTCCTCTGGCTACACCTTC.

This clone showed up many times. A much larger clone differs from this one at a single base, so this may be a read error. Within the sample, other DNA sequences also encode this same CDR3. The chain joins TRBV6-9 to TRBJ1-4; 7 bases align to TRBD1. The length of the CDR3 is 15 residues. Germline CDR1 is MNHGY and CDR2 is SVAAGI. After removal of 4 bases from V and 8 bases from J, the junction contained 10 bases not matched to a gene. This chain's CDR3 is CASSSLTGGQEKLFF. Here the CDR3 DNA reads TGTGCCAGCAGTTCCTTAACGGGGGGACAGGAAAAACTGTTTTTT.

This clone was seen ten or more times. This chain uses TRBV19 with TRBJ2-1; 12 bases match TRBD2. This CDR3 region has 17 residues. Germline loops: CDR1 LNHDA, CDR2 SQIVND (reference sequence). With 1 base clipped from V and 4 bases from J, the junction kept 5 bases outside the gene matches. The CDR3 protein is CASSIASGGAVYNEQFF. The CDR3 DNA reads as TGTGCCAGTAGTATAGCTAGCGGGGGGGCGGTTTACAATGAGCAGTTCTTC.

V and J are TRBV30 and TRBJ1-5; D perhaps matches TRBD1 (6 bases). This CDR3 is 13 amino acids long. CDR1 is GTSNPN and CDR2 is SVGIG in the germline V gene (reference sequence). Trimming removed 2 bases from V and 5 bases from J, with 10 bases in between. The DNA of the CDR3 is TGTGCCTGGAGTAAGGGGGGACATCAGCCCCAGCATTTT. Residues: CAWSKGGHQPQHF.

This clone occurred many times. This chain links TRBV3-1 with TRBJ2-1; D is tentatively TRBD1 or TRBD2 (6 bases each). CDR3 size: 16 residues. The V end was cut by 0 bases, the J end by 4 bases, with 13 bases between. CDR1 and CDR2 (germline): LGHDT, YNNKEL (reference sequence). In DNA form, the CDR3 reads TGTGCCAGCAGCCAAGAAGGGGGGCGCGGATACAATGAGCAGTTCTTC. Translating it yields CASSQEGGRGYNEQFF.

The chain has TRBV5-1 and TRBJ2-7, with 12 bases matching TRBD1. J was trimmed by 5 bases and V by 3 bases; bases with no gene match: 6. This CDR3 has 15 amino acids. From germline, CDR1 is SGHRS and CDR2 YFSETQ. In nucleotides, the CDR3 is TGCGCCAGCAGCTCCCTTGGGACAGGGGGCCACGAGCAGTACTTC. Translated, it gives CASSSLGTGGHEQYF.

This clone showed up many times. This sequence joins TRBV20-1 and TRBJ1-2; TRBD1 matches at 7 bases. J lost 6 bases, V lost 0 bases, and 13 bases had no gene match. The CDR3 contains 16 residues. CDR1 and CDR2 (germline): DFQATT, SNEGSKA (reference sequence). The CDR3 sequence is CSARDSPDRERNGYTF. The DNA of the CDR3 is TGCAGTGCTAGAGATAGCCCCGACAGGGAGAGGAATGGCTACACCTTC.

This clone was seen many times. The chain has TRBV30 and TRBJ2-7; D is uncertain. This CDR3 contains 14 residues. Trimming stripped 1 base from V and 2 bases from J, with 12 bases between. Per the germline V gene, CDR1 is GTSNPN and CDR2 is SVGIG (reference sequence). In DNA form, the CDR3 reads TGTGCCTGGAGTGGTGGACGCGGCCCCTACGAGCAGTACTTC. Protein sequence: CAWSGGRGPYEQYF.

This clone was seen ten or more times. The rearrangement joins TRBV11-2 to TRBJ1-1; D uncertain. The CDR3 is 16 residues long. V was pared by 5 bases and J by 3 bases, with 19 bases between. Germline V lookup: CDR1 SGHAT, CDR2 FQNNGV. CDR3 DNA sequence: TGTGCCAGCAGCCCCCGGGTAACCCCGCGGGACACTGAAGCTTTCTTT. This sequence encodes CASSPRVTPRDTEAFF.

The chain couples TRBV3-1 to TRBJ2-7; 8 bases map to TRBD2. The CDR3 has 14 amino acids. V lost 4 bases to trimming and J lost 12 bases; unmatched junction nucleotides: 14. The germline gives CDR1 LGHDT, CDR2 YNNKEL (reference sequence). The CDR3 coding sequence is TGTGCCAGCAGCCGGACTAGCTTTGACGACTTACCGTACTTC. Protein sequence: CASSRTSFDDLPYF.

This clone was detected a few times. A single base separates this from a much larger clone, so it may be a read error. Other DNA sequences in the sample encode the same CDR3. J is TRBJ1-1 and V is TRBV4-1, with TRBD1 identical over 7 bases. Looked up from germline, CDR1 is MGHRA and CDR2 is YSYEKL. This CDR3 is built from 16 residues. With V trimmed by 0 bases and J by 4 bases, 8 bases remained unmatched. For the CDR3, the DNA is TGCGCCAGCAGCCAAGAGGGGCGTACAGGGGCCACTGAAGCTTTCTTT. Encoded protein: CASSQEGRTGATEAFF.

This clone showed up many times. This chain joins TRBV6-1 and TRBJ2-7; either TRBD1 or TRBD2 may supply D (6 bases each). This CDR3 contains 15 residues. V was shortened by 5 bases and J by 5 bases, with 19 bases between the two germline ends. Germline V lookup: CDR1 MNHNS, CDR2 SASEGT. CDR3 protein: CASSFFSGARDEQYF. The CDR3 DNA reads TGTGCCAGCAGTTTCTTCTCGGGGGCTCGGGACGAGCAGTACTTC.

To note about this clone: This sequence may be a read error, since a much larger clone differs from it by one base. The chain is built from TRBV20-1 and TRBJ1-1; 7 bases agree with TRBD1. Trimming cost V 3 bases and J 12 bases; bases outside gene matches: 19. Germline values: CDR1 DFQATT, CDR2 SNEGSKA (reference sequence). This CDR3 has 15 amino acids. CDR3 sequence (DNA): TGCAGTGCTAGCCACCGGACAGGTCATCTGGGTGATTCTTTCTTT. As protein: CSASHRTGHLGDSFF.

Points on this clone: A much larger clone sits a single nucleotide away, making a read error possible. This sample also contains other DNA sequences that code for the same CDR3. The rearrangement uses TRBV20-1 and TRBJ2-4; D uncertain. Germline V lookup: CDR1 DFQATT, CDR2 SNEGSKA (reference sequence). With 3 bases removed from V and 0 bases from J, the gap between germline ends came to 6 bases. This CDR3 spans 13 amino acids. CDR3 residues: CSARELAKNIQYF. CDR3 sequence (DNA): TGCAGTGCTAGGGAACTAGCCAAAAACATTCAGTACTTC.

V gene TRBV19 combines with J gene TRBJ2-3; D might be TRBD2 (6 bases). Germline V gene lookup returns CDR1 LNHDA and CDR2 SQIVND (reference sequence). The V and J ends lost 3 bases and 3 bases respectively, with 13 bases between them. The CDR3 consists of 15 residues. CDR3 DNA sequence: TGTGCCAGTAGTATCTTTAATCGGGGGACAGATACGCAGTATTTT. It yields the protein CASSIFNRGTDTQYF.

This clone was counted many times. The rearrangement links TRBV12-3 or TRBV12-4 to TRBJ1-5; D remains unclear. The ends were cut back, 2 bases at V and 5 bases at J, with 13 bases in the middle. This CDR3 is built from 15 residues. CDR3: CASSLKGGPYQPQHF. The CDR3 nucleotides read TGTGCCAGCAGTTTAAAAGGCGGACCCTATCAGCCCCAGCATTTT.

The chain has TRBV5-5 and TRBJ1-1, with 7 positions matching TRBD1. Trimming removed 1 base from V and 0 bases from J; junction bases left unmatched: 6. The germline CDR1 and CDR2 sequences are SGHKS and YYEKEE (reference sequence). This CDR3 region has 16 residues. CDR3 in DNA: TGTGCCAGCAGCTTGTCAGGGGGTGGGATGAACACTGAAGCTTTCTTT. It translates to CASSLSGGGMNTEAFF.

This clone was seen at least ten times. This chain connects TRBV7-9 to TRBJ1-3, with D possibly matching TRBD1 (6 bases). Trimming cost V 5 bases and J 8 bases, with 16 bases left between them. Germline lookup yields CDR1 SEHNR and CDR2 FQNEAQ (reference sequence). The CDR3 totals 14 residues. The CDR3 sequence is CASSPLQGRDTIYF. The CDR3 bases are TGTGCCAGCAGCCCGTTACAGGGTCGGGACACCATATATTTT.

This clone was counted ten times or more. This sample includes further DNA sequences coding for the same CDR3. The rearrangement uses TRBV12-3 or TRBV12-4 and TRBJ2-5, with 9 bases aligning to TRBD2. The CDR3 has 15 residues. The J segment lost 5 bases and the V segment lost 3 bases, leaving 7 bases of the junction unmatched. CDR3 protein: CASSLGGGAFETQYF. CDR3 nucleotide sequence: TGTGCCAGCAGTTTGGGCGGGGGGGCTTTTGAGACCCAGTACTTC.